Ten or more counts support the clone carrying this TCR beta chain. Its antigen is still unknown. Between the trimmed V and J ends, which lost 1 base and 4 bases, there was a span of 16 bases. The germline V gene has CDR1 SGHAT and CDR2 FQNNGV. This CDR3 has 16 residues. From the 5' RACE reads, TCRdb called clonotypes with MiXCR, one entry per CDR3 protein. The repertoire consists of more than 95,000 distinct CDR3 sequences, with around 7.7% occurring once and the leading ten covering nearly 2.5%. These data belong to a study of T cells after yellow fever vaccination. Study-wide results and caveats: Booster sampling recovered most clones from primary vaccination (approximately 97% CD4, approximately 90% CD8). The secondary response peaked faster, at day 5 versus 15, but was weaker.

The starting material was CD4+ T cells sorted from PBMCs, obtained more than 8 days after the first yellow fever vaccination. This clonotype was sampled from a man younger than 35 who received the YFV17D yellow fever vaccine. This chain links TRBV11-2 with TRBJ1-1; tentatively, D is TRBD1 (6 bases). The CDR3 loop is CASSLAGQRGGTEAFF. For the CDR3, the DNA is TGTGCCAGCAGCTTAGCCGGACAGCGCGGGGGCACTGAAGCTTTCTTT.